Presented here are 23 T cell receptor beta chains from one specimen sequenced in a study of regulatory T cells in long-lasting Graves disease. Time point described: newly diagnosed GD, antithyroid drugs for less than 3 months. With RNA extracted from PBMCs as input, the TCR library was made. Arm-PCR of CDR3 regions and iRepertoire HTBI primers were used to build TCR beta libraries. TCRdb reprocessed the multiplex PCR reads via MiXCR and lists one record per CDR3 protein. This sample has about 370,000 distinct CDR3 sequences, with less than 20% found just once. The sample was peripheral blood mononuclear cells (PBMCs), taken at new diagnosis, from a patient treated with antithyroid drugs. Receptor source: a female donor with Graves disease.

At least ten counts were recorded for this clonotype. V gene TRBV10-1 combines with J gene TRBJ2-5, with 9 positions matching TRBD1. The CDR3 sequence is 15 residues long. J lost 3 bases, V lost 5 bases, and 7 bases had no gene match. CDR1 is WNHNN, CDR2 SYGVQD, per germline (reference sequence). The CDR3 DNA follows: TGCGCCAGCAGTCCGGGACAGGGCGCCAAAGAGACCCAGTACTTC. Its protein product is CASSPGQGAKETQYF.

This clonotype was seen many times. The V call is TRBV6-5, the J call TRBJ1-1; no clear D. Germline V gives CDR1 MNHEY, CDR2 SVGAGI. This CDR3 has 16 residues. Deletions cut 2 bases from V and 5 bases from J, with 18 bases between. CDR3 coding DNA: TGTGCCAGCAGTTACAGAGGTGAATCCATGGGGACTGAAGCTTTCTTT. This codes for CASSYRGESMGTEAFF.

There are many counts of this clonotype. The rearrangement links TRBV12-3 or TRBV12-4 to TRBJ2-1; unclear D gene. This CDR3 has 14 amino acids. V was trimmed by 3 bases and J by 1 base, leaving 7 bases between them. The chain's CDR3 is CASSFGFSYNEQFF. DNA of the CDR3: TGTGCCAGCAGTTTTGGATTTTCCTACAATGAGCAGTTCTTC.

This clonotype was seen many times. The rearrangement links TRBV27 to TRBJ1-1, with TRBD1 matching over 9 bases. The CDR3 has 17 residues. CDR1 MNHEY and CDR2 SMNVEV come from the germline V gene (reference sequence). The V and J ends lost 1 base and 6 bases, in that order; junction bases with no gene match: 12. Here the CDR3 reads CASSLYGTGRSAAEAFF. CDR3 coding DNA: TGTGCCAGCAGTTTATACGGGACAGGGAGGTCCGCCGCTGAAGCTTTCTTT.

This clonotype was recorded at least ten times. The chain couples TRBV6-1 to TRBJ2-7; 7 nucleotides align to TRBD1. J was trimmed by 2 bases and V by 6 bases; bases with no gene match: 10. Germline V gives CDR1 MNHNS, CDR2 SASEGT. The CDR3 is 15 residues long. The CDR3 sequence is CASSPVAGGPYEQYF. The CDR3 coding sequence is TGTGCCAGCAGCCCCGTGGCAGGGGGACCCTACGAGCAGTACTTC.

This clonotype came up a few times. The J gene is TRBJ1-1, the V gene TRBV6-1; D remains unclear. Looked up from germline, CDR1 is MNHNS and CDR2 is SASEGT. The CDR3 extends over 13 amino acids. V gave up 7 bases and J gave up 1 base, with 10 bases separating them. This chain's CDR3 is CASTGNGNTEAFF. CDR3 DNA sequence: TGTGCCAGCACTGGGAACGGGAACACTGAAGCTTTCTTT.

This clonotype was picked up a small number of times. The chain links TRBV30 to TRBJ2-4; D may be TRBD1 (5 bases). V lost 0 bases, J lost 6 bases, and 12 bases lay in between. The germline gives CDR1 GTSNPN, CDR2 SVGIG (reference sequence). This CDR3 is 14 amino acids long. CDR3 nucleotides: TGTGCCTGGAGTGTGAATCAGGGTTCAAACATTCAGTACTTC. Amino acid sequence: CAWSVNQGSNIQYF.

In its sample, this clonotype was seen many times. J is TRBJ2-5 and V is TRBV5-6; 10 positions agree with TRBD2. Germline-derived CDR1 and CDR2 are SGHDT and YYEEEE. CDR3 size: 17 residues. V dropped 6 bases and J dropped 5; count of bases not matched to a gene: 16. CDR3 in amino acids: CASTQTTSGGARETQYF. In nucleotides, the CDR3 is TGTGCCAGCACGCAAACGACGAGCGGGGGGGCCCGGGAGACCCAGTACTTC.

To note about this clonotype: A junction boundary mismatches the germline segment, possibly from a read error. The V call is TRBV5-1, the J call TRBJ1-1, with D unclear. This CDR3 region has 14 residues. Looked up from germline, CDR1 is SGHRS and CDR2 is YFSETQ. The CDR3 DNA sequence: TGCGCCAGCAGCTTGGACGGAATGAACACTAAAGCTTTCTTT. Protein sequence: CASSLDGMNTKAFF.

The count of this clonotype is one. The V gene is TRBV3-1, the J gene TRBJ1-2; TRBD1 matches at 7 bases. This CDR3 region has 14 residues. Trimming took 1 base from V and 7 from J; bases not matched to a gene: 6. Germline V gene data show CDR1 as LGHDT and CDR2 as YNNKEL (reference sequence). The CDR3 is CASSQGQGVGGYTF. The CDR3 nucleotides are TGTGCCAGCAGCCAAGGACAGGGAGTGGGTGGCTACACCTTC.

The chain recombines TRBV27 with TRBJ1-6; D not resolved. CDR1 and CDR2 (germline): MNHEY, SMNVEV (reference sequence). This CDR3 is built from 14 residues. Trimming removed 0 bases from V and 7 bases from J, with 7 bases in between. This CDR3 is CASSLSWPNSPLHF. The CDR3 DNA reads as TGTGCCAGCAGTTTATCCTGGCCCAATTCACCCCTCCACTTT.

This clonotype came up a few times. The V and J genes are TRBV6-2 or TRBV6-3 and TRBJ1-1, with 9 bases aligning to TRBD1. CDR1 is MNHEY and CDR2 is SVGEGT in the germline V gene. Trimming took 1 base from V and 1 from J; bases not matched to a gene: 1. The CDR3 is 15 residues long. CDR3 DNA: TGTGCCAGCAGTTACTGGGGACAGGGGAACACTGAAGCTTTCTTT. Its protein is CASSYWGQGNTEAFF.

The chain has TRBV6-2 or TRBV6-3 and TRBJ2-1; 14 bases are a match to TRBD2. Germline CDR1 MNHEY, CDR2 SVGEGT. Trimming cost V 6 bases and J 8 bases; bases outside gene matches: 9. The CDR3 length is 16 residues. The CDR3 spells CASSPRLAGGPHEQFF. The CDR3 DNA sequence: TGTGCCAGCAGCCCACGACTAGCGGGAGGGCCCCATGAGCAGTTCTTC.

This clonotype was seen a handful of times. The gene calls are TRBV28 and TRBJ1-4, with no clear D. Germline CDR1 MDHEN, CDR2 SYDVKM. The ends were cut back, 8 bases at V and 0 bases at J, with 7 bases in the middle. This CDR3 comprises 13 residues. CDR3 in amino acids: CASLTTTNEKLFF. In nucleotides, the CDR3 is TGTGCCAGCTTGACAACAACTAATGAAAAACTGTTTTTT.

The rearrangement joins TRBV4-1 to TRBJ2-7, with D perhaps matching TRBD2 (5 bases). CDR3 length: 14 amino acids. CDR1 is MGHRA, CDR2 YSYEKL, per germline. Trimming stripped 2 bases from V and 3 bases from J, with 11 bases between. This chain's CDR3 is CASSQPGRFYEQYF. CDR3 in DNA: TGCGCCAGCAGCCAACCGGGAAGATTCTACGAGCAGTACTTC.

This clonotype has ten or more counts. The chain combines TRBV27 with TRBJ2-3; maybe TRBD2 (5 bases). The CDR3 consists of 15 residues. V lost 10 bases and J 2 bases, leaving 19 bases between the germline ends. Per the germline V gene, CDR1 is MNHEY and CDR2 is SMNVEV (reference sequence). CDR3 residues: CATYWGRRVTDTQYF. CDR3 sequence (DNA): TGTGCCACCTATTGGGGAAGGCGGGTCACAGATACGCAGTATTTT.

The sample holds many counts of this clonotype. The chain has TRBV24-1 and TRBJ1-1; D ambiguous. There are 11 residues in the CDR3. Germline V CDR1 and CDR2: KGHDR, SFDVKD. Trimming removed 6 bases from V and 6 bases from J, with 7 bases in between. The CDR3 region has the DNA TGTGCCACCAGTCGCGACGCTGAAGCTTTCTTT. It encodes CATSRDAEAFF.

This clonotype has ten or more counts. This sequence joins TRBV6-2 or TRBV6-3 and TRBJ1-5; D is unclear. V lost 1 base and J 0 bases, leaving 1 base between the germline ends. The CDR3 runs 13 residues. CDR1 is MNHEY, CDR2 SVGEGT, per germline. The CDR3 sequence: CASSYFSNQPQHF. DNA of the CDR3: TGTGCCAGCAGTTACTTTAGCAATCAGCCCCAGCATTTT.

The sample holds a few counts of this clonotype. This chain joins TRBV24-1 and TRBJ1-2, with D tentatively TRBD1 (6 bases). This CDR3 contains 13 residues. V gave up 6 bases and J gave up 1 base, with 8 bases separating them. CDR1 is KGHDR and CDR2 is SFDVKD in the germline V gene. In DNA, the CDR3 is TGTGCCACCAGTTCGGACAGTAACTATGGCTACACCTTC. It codes for CATSSDSNYGYTF.

In this sample, this clonotype turned up many times. The gene calls are TRBV28 and TRBJ1-5; unclear D gene. CDR1 and CDR2 from the germline V gene are MDHEN and SYDVKM. The V end lost 2 bases, the J end lost 0 bases, and 8 bases lay between the germline ends. This CDR3 comprises 15 residues. CDR3 residues: CASSLRGNSNQPQHF. As DNA, the CDR3 is TGTGCCAGCAGTTTACGCGGGAATAGCAATCAGCCCCAGCATTTT.

This clonotype was detected ten times or more. The chain links TRBV28 to TRBJ2-2; 14 bases are shared with TRBD2. The V gene end was trimmed by 5 bases and the J gene end by 4 bases; junction bases not matched to a gene: 12. The germline V gene has CDR1 MDHEN and CDR2 SYDVKM. The CDR3 loop spans 19 amino acids. The CDR3 loop reads CASSPVGTSGRLGTGELFF. CDR3 nucleotide sequence: TGTGCCAGCAGTCCTGTCGGGACTAGCGGGAGATTGGGCACCGGGGAGCTGTTTTTT.

The chain uses TRBV12-3 or TRBV12-4 and TRBJ1-4; D might be TRBD1 (6 bases). The CDR3 contains 14 residues. Trimming took off 5 bases at V and 6 bases at J, with 13 bases between the two ends. The CDR3 loop is CASSPTRGHEKLFF. As DNA, the CDR3 is TGTGCCAGCAGTCCAACCAGGGGCCATGAAAAACTGTTTTTT.

This clonotype showed up many times. The genes are TRBV12-3 or TRBV12-4 and TRBJ2-7; 8 bases are a match to TRBD1. The CDR3 length is 14 residues. With V trimmed by 4 bases and J by 6 bases, 8 bases remained unmatched. The CDR3 sequence: CASSSDWTGFEQYF. The CDR3 nucleotides are TGTGCCAGCAGTTCGGACTGGACAGGGTTCGAGCAGTACTTC.